These T cell receptor beta chains were read from a single sample in a study of cytomegalovirus exposure and HLA in healthy donors. TCRdb keeps only in-frame clones here, not all; method: immunoSEQ multiplex PCR. The repertoire holds approximately 200,000 clones, with over 70% as singletons. The sample was PBMCs. These TCRs come from a woman aged 18-29 years in good health and CMV-seronegative. The CDR3 runs from the conserved cysteine through the conserved F or W. Fields, in order: J gene, D gene, V gene, CDR3 DNA, CDR3 protein. The D gene is left open where the match is weak.

>TRBJ2-7|TRBD1|TRBV28
TGTGCCAGCAGGGACCCGGACAGGGGGAGCTACGAGCAGTACTTC
CASRDPDRGSYEQYF
>TRBJ1-4|-|TRBV5-1
TGCGCCAGCAGCTCACCGGGGTTTAATGAAAAACTGTTTTTT
CASSSPGFNEKLFF
>TRBJ2-6|-|TRBV9
TGTGCCAGCAGCGTAGGGACAGACCTCTCTGGGTCCAACGTCCTGACTTTC
CASSVGTDLSGSNVLTF
>TRBJ1-5|-|TRBV27
TGTGCCAGCAGGCCCGGGGGTAGCAATCAGCCCCAGCATTTT
CASRPGGSNQPQHF
>TRBJ1-2|-|TRBV7-2
TGTGCCAGCAGCTTATTCGCGAGGGCAGACTATGGCTACACCTTC
CASSLFARADYGYTF
>TRBJ2-1|TRBD2|TRBV12-5
TGTGCTAGTGGTAACCTAGCGGGAGGATTCTACAATGAGCAGTTCTTC
CASGNLAGGFYNEQFF
>TRBJ2-1|TRBD2|TRBV9
TGTGCCAGCAGCGCGCCTAGCGGGAGCTCCTACAATGAGCAGTTCTTC
CASSAPSGSSYNEQFF
>TRBJ1-5|-|TRBV19
TGTGCCAGTAGTATTGGTGGGGCGGGCAATCAGCCCCAGCATTTT
CASSIGGAGNQPQHF
>TRBJ1-6|-|TRBV19
TGTGCCAGTAGCGGCAGGCATAATTCACCCCTCCACTTT
CASSGRHNSPLHF
>TRBJ1-5|-|TRBV28
TGTGCCAGCGGAGATCAGCCCCAGCATTTT
CASGDQPQHF
>TRBJ1-1|TRBD1|TRBV25-1
TGTGCCAGCAGTGATGTAGGGGACAGTAACACTGAAGCTTTCTTT
CASSDVGDSNTEAFF
>TRBJ2-7|-|TRBV19
TGTGCCAGTAGGGTCGGCGAGCAGTACTTC
CASRVGEQYF
>TRBJ1-5|-|TRBV6-6
TGTGCCAGCAGTTACCGAGGGGGGGGGAGCAATCAGCCCCAGCATTTT
CASSYRGGGSNQPQHF
>TRBJ2-7|TRBD2|TRBV19
TGTGCCAGTAGTAGGTCCGGGACTAGCCCCTACGAGCAGTACTTC
CASSRSGTSPYEQYF